These 5 T cell receptor beta chains originate from one sample sequenced in a study of shared clonotypes between healthy human individuals. The table came from immunoSEQ multiplex PCR; TCRdb's copy has only in-frame clones and leaves some out. The sample lists about 2,500,000 clones, about 92% occurring once. Sequences were obtained from naive CD4+ T cells sorted from blood. As to subset: CD45RA+ positively selected. These receptors all stem from a man between 18 and 35 years old in good health.

To note about this clone: This sample includes further DNA sequences coding for the same CDR3. The chain combines TRBV5-1 with TRBJ2-3; 13 bases agree with TRBD2. V shed 2 bases, J shed 6 bases, and the junction held 6 bases outside the gene matches. CDR1 is SGHRS, CDR2 YFSETQ, per germline. The CDR3 extends over 16 amino acids. CDR3 sequence: CASSFTTSGGADTQYF. CDR3 bases: TGCGCCAGCAGCTTTACTACTAGCGGGGGGGCCGATACGCAGTATTTT.

The genes are TRBV7-9 and TRBJ2-3; D is uncertain. CDR3 length equals 13 residues. V gave up 4 bases and J gave up 1 base, with 6 bases separating them. Germline V CDR1 and CDR2: SEHNR, FQNEAQ (reference sequence). This CDR3 reads CASSSRGTDTQYF. The CDR3 bases are TGTGCCAGCAGCTCACGGGGCACAGATACGCAGTATTTT.

V and J are TRBV7-9 and TRBJ1-2, with a tentative D call TRBD1 (5 bases). V dropped 8 bases and J dropped 8 bases, with 15 bases sitting between them. This CDR3 is built from 12 residues. Per the germline V gene, CDR1 is SEHNR and CDR2 is FQNEAQ (reference sequence). CDR3 bases: TGTGCCAGCGAGGCGGGGGTTGGAGGCTACACCTTC. Translating it yields CASEAGVGGYTF.

The J gene is TRBJ2-7, the V gene TRBV2; D uncertain. Per germline, CDR1 SNHLY and CDR2 FYNNEI. The ends were cut back, 7 bases at V and 0 bases at J, with 7 bases in the middle. This CDR3 has 12 amino acids. CDR3 sequence reads: CASTRISYEQYF. The CDR3 nucleotides read TGTGCCAGCACTCGAATCTCCTACGAGCAGTACTTC.

This clone occurred a few times. This rearrangement joins TRBV10-3 to TRBJ1-5, with D possibly TRBD1 on 6 matching bases. Germline V gene data show CDR1 as ENHRY and CDR2 as SYGVKD. Trimming left V 1 base short and J 2 bases short, with 15 bases between. The CDR3 consists of 17 residues. CDR3 residues: CAISEYDKGGGNQPQHF. CDR3 sequence (DNA): TGTGCCATCAGTGAGTACGATAAGGGGGGAGGCAATCAGCCCCAGCATTTT.